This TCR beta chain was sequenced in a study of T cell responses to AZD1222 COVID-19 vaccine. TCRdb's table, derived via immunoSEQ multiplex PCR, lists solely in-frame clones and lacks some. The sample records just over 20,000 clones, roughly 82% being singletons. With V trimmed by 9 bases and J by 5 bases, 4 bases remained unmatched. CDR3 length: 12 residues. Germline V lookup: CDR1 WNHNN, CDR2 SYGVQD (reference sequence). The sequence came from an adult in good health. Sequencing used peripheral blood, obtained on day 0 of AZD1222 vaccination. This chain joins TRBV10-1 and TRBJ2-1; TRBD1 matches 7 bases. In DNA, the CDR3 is TGCGCCAGGACAGGGATCAACAATGAGCAGTTCTTC. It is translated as CARTGINNEQFF.